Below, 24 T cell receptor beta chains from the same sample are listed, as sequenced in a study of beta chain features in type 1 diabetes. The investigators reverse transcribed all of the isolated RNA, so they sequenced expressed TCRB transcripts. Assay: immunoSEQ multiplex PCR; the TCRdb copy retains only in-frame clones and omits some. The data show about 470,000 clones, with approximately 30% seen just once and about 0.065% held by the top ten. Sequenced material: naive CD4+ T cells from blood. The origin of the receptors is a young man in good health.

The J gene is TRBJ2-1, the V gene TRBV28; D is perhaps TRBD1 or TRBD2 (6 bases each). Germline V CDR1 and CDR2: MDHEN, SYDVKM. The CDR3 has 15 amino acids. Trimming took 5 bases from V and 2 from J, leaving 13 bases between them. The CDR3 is CASSLPGATYNEQFF. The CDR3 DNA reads TGTGCCAGCAGTCTGCCGGGGGCTACCTACAATGAGCAGTTCTTC.

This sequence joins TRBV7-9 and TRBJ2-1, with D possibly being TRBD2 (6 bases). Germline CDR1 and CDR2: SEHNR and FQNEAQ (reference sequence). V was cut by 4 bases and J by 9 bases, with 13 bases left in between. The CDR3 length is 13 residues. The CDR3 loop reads CASSSTSAGEQFF. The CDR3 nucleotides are TGTGCCAGCAGCTCGACTAGTGCGGGTGAGCAGTTCTTC. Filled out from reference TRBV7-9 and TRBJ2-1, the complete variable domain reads DTGVSQNPRHKITKRGQNVTFRCDPISEHNRLYWYRQTLGQGPEFLTYFQNEAQLEKSRLLSDRFSAERPKGSFSTLEIQRTEQGDSAMYLCASSSTSAGEQFFGPGTRLTVL.

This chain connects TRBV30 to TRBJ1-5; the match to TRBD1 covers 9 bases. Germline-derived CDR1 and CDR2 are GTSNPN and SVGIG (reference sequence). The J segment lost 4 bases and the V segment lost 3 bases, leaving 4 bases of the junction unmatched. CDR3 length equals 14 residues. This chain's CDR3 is CAWSIQGANQPQHF. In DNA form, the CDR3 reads TGTGCCTGGAGCATACAGGGGGCAAATCAGCCCCAGCATTTT.

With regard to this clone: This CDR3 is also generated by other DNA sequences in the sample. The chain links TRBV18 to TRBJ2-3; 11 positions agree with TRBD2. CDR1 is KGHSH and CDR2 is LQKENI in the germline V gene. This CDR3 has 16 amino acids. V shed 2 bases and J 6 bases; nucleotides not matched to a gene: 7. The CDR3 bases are TGTGCCAGCTCACCATTAGCGGGAGGGCCAGGGGATACGCAGTATTTT. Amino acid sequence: CASSPLAGGPGDTQYF.

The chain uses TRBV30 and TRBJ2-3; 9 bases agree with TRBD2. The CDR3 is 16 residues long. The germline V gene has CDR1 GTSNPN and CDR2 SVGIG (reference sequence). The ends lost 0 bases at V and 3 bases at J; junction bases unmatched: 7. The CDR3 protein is CAWSVRLAGRTDTQYF. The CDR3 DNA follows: TGTGCCTGGAGTGTACGGCTAGCGGGAAGGACAGATACGCAGTATTTT.

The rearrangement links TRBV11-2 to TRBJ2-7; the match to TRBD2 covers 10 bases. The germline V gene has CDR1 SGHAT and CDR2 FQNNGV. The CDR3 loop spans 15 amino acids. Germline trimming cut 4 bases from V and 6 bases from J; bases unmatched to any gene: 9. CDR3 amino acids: CASSSVLGLAAEQYF. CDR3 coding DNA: TGTGCCAGCAGCTCTGTCCTCGGACTAGCGGCCGAGCAGTACTTC. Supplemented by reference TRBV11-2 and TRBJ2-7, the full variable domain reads EAGVAQSPRYKIIEKRQSVAFWCNPISGHATLYWYQQILGQGPKLLIQFQNNGVVDDSQLPKDRFSAERLKGVDSTLKIQPAKLEDSAVYLCASSSVLGLAAEQYFGPGTRLTVT.

The CDR3 DNA is TGTGCCAGCAGCACCCGAGGTAACAGGATAGCAGGTGGCTACACCTTC. Its protein product is CASSTRGNRIAGGYTF. V gene TRBV7-9 combines with J gene TRBJ1-2; perhaps TRBD1 as D (5 bases). The ends were cut back, 5 bases at V and 7 bases at J, with 23 bases in the middle. The CDR3 spans 16 residues. CDR1 is SEHNR and CDR2 is FQNEAQ in the germline V gene (reference sequence).

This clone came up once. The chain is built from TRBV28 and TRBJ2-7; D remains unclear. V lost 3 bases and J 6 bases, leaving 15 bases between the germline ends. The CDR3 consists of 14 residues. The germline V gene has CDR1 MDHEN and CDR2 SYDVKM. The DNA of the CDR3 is TGTGCCAGCAGTTTCATAGGACCCCAGACCGAGCAGTACTTC. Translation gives CASSFIGPQTEQYF.

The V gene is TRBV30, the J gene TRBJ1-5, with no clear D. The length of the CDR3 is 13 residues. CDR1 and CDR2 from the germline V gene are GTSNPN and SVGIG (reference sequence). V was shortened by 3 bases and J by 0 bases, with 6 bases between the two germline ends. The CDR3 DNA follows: TGTGCCTGGAGGGCGGATAGCAATCAGCCCCAGCATTTT. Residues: CAWRADSNQPQHF.

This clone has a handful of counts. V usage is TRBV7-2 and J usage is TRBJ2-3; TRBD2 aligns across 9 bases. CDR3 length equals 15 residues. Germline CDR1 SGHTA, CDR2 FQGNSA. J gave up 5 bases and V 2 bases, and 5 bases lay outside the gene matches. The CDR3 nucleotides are TGTGCCAGCAGCTTAAAAGCGGGAGGCGGAGATACGCAGTATTTT. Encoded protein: CASSLKAGGGDTQYF.

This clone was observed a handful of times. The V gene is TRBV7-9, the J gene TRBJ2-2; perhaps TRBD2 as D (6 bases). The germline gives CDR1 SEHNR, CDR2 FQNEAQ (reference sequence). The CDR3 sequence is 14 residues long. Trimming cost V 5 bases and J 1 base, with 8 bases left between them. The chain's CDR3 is CASSKGLNTGELFF. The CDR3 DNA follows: TGTGCCAGCAGCAAGGGACTGAACACCGGGGAGCTGTTTTTT.

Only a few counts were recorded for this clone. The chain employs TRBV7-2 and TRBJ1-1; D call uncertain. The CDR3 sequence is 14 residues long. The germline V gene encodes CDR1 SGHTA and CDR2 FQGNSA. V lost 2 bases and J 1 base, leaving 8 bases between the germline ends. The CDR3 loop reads CASSLYSQNTEAFF. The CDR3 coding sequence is TGTGCCAGCAGCTTATACTCCCAGAACACTGAAGCTTTCTTT.

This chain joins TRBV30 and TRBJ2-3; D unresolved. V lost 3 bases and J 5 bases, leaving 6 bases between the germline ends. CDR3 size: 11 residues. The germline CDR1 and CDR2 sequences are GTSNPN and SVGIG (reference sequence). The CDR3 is CAWSFRDTQYF. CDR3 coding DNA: TGTGCCTGGAGCTTCAGAGATACGCAGTATTTT. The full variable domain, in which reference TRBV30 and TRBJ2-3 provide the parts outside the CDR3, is SQTIHQWPATLVQPVGSPLSLECTVEGTSNPNLYWYRQAAGRGLQLLFYSVGIGQISSEVPQNLSASRPQDRQFILSSKKLLLSDSGFYLCAWSFRDTQYFGPGTRLTVL.

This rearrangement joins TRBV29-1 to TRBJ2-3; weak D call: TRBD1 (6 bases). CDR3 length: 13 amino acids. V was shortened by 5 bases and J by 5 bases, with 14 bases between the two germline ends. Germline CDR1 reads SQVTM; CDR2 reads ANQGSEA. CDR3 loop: CSVIDRFGDTQYF. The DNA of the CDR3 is TGCAGCGTTATTGACAGGTTTGGAGATACGCAGTATTTT.

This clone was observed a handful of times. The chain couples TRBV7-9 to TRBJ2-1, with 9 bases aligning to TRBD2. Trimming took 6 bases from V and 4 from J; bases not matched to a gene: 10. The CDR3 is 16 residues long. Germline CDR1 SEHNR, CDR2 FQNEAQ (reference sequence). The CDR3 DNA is TGTGCCAGCAGACCCCAACTAGCGGGTCCATACAATGAGCAGTTCTTC. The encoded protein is CASRPQLAGPYNEQFF.

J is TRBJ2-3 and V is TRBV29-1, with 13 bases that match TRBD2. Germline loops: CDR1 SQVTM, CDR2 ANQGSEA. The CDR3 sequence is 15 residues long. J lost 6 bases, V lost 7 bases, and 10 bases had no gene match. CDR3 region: CSARGTSGILDTQYF. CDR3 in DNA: TGCAGCGCCCGAGGGACTAGCGGGATTTTGGATACGCAGTATTTT.

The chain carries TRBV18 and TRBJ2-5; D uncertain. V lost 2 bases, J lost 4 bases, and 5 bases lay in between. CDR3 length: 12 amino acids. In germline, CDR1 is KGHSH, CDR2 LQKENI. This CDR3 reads CASSPVVETQYF. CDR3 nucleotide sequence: TGTGCCAGCTCACCAGTTGTAGAGACCCAGTACTTC.

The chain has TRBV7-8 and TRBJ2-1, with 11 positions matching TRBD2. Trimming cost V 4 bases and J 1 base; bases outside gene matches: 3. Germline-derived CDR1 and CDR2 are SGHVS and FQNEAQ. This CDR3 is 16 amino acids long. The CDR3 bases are TGTGCCAGCAGCTCACGACTAGCGGGATCCTACAATGAGCAGTTCTTC. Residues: CASSSRLAGSYNEQFF.

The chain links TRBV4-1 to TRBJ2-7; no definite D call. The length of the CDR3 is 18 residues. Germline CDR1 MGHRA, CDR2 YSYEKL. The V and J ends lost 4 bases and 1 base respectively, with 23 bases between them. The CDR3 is CASSRRFSGAGTSYEQYF. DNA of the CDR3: TGCGCCAGCAGCCGTCGATTCAGTGGCGCAGGAACTTCCTACGAGCAGTACTTC.

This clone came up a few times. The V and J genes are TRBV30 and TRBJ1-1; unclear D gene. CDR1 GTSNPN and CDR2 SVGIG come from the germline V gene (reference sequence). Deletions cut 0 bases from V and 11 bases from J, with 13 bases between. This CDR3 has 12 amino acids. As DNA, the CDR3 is TGTGCCTGGAGTGTACTGGGGAAAGGGGCTTTCTTT. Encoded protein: CAWSVLGKGAFF.

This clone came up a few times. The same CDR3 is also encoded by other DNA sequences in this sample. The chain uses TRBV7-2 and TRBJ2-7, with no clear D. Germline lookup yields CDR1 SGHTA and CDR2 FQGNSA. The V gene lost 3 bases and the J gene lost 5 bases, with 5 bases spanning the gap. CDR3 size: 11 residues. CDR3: CASSLFHEQYF. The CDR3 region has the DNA TGTGCCAGCAGCTTGTTCCACGAGCAGTACTTC. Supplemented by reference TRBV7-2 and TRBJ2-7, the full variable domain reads GAGVSQSPSNKVTEKGKDVELRCDPISGHTALYWYRQSLGQGLEFLIYFQGNSAPDKSGLPSDRFSAERTGGSVSTLTIQRTQQEDSAVYLCASSLFHEQYFGPGTRLTVT.

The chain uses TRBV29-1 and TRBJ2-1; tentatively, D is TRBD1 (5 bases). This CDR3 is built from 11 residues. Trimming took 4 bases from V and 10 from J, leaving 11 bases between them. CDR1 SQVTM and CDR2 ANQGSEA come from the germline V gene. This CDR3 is CSVGTTREQFF. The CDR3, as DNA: TGCAGCGTTGGGACAACAAGAGAGCAGTTCTTC.

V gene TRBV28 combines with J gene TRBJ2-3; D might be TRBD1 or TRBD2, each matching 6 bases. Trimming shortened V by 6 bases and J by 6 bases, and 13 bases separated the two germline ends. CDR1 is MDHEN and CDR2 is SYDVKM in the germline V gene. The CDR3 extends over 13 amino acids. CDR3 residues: CASSLGGRDTQYF. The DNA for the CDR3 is TGTGCCAGCAGCCTGGGGGGCCGGGATACGCAGTATTTT. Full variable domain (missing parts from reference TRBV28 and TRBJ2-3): DVKVTQSSRYLVKRTGEKVFLECVQDMDHENMFWYRQDPGLGLRLIYFSYDVKMKEKGDIPEGYSVSREKKERFSLILESASTNQTSMYLCASSLGGRDTQYFGPGTRLTVL.

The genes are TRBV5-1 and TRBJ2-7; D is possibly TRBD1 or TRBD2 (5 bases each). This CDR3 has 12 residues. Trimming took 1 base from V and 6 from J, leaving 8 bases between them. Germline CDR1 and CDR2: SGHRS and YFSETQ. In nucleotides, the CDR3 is TGCGCCAGCAGCTTGTCTGGGACCGAGCAGTACTTC. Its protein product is CASSLSGTEQYF.